This T cell receptor beta chain was identified during a study of neoadjuvant anti-PD-1 for oral cavity cancer. Across the whole study: Around day 43, patients without progression received a fourth nivolumab dose before surgery.

Comment on this clone: Its target is not known.

Here immunoSEQ multiplex PCR was the method, and the copy in TCRdb shows in-frame clones only, minus some. The table records roughly 67,000 clones, around 82% of them present only once. Notes on the study in general: Non-responders to neoadjuvant nivolumab had significantly more clonal PBMC T cells than responders. Treg/Th17 ratio rose with pretreatment blood and fell with post-treatment tumor TCRbeta clonality.

Germline assignment: CDR1 SGHDT and CDR2 YYEEEE. V was cut by 3 bases and J by 0 bases, with 16 bases left in between. This CDR3 is 17 amino acids long. Sequencing was performed on PBMCs, taken before nivolumab (anti-PD-1) treatment. The clonotype originates from a person aged 35-80 years with oral cavity squamous cell carcinoma. The V and J genes are TRBV5-6 and TRBJ2-4; D not certain. CDR3 residues: CASSSITHMVAKNIQYF. CDR3 DNA: TGTGCCAGCAGCTCCATAACCCACATGGTAGCCAAAAACATTCAGTACTTC.